This TCR beta chain was captured in a study of B cell selection in AIRE deficiency. Study-wide findings and caveats: Healthy Tconv contained approximately 37% of shared healthy Treg sequences; only TCRbeta sequenced. Of several thousand shared Treg TCRbeta sequences, approximately 31% were healthy-only, just under 9.5% patient-only. Patient Tconv cells held about 28% of Treg sequences shared by healthy donors.

The sorted conventional CD4 T cells were gated as CD4+CD127+. Germline assignment: CDR1 MDHEN and CDR2 SYDVKM. The CDR3 is made up of 15 amino acids. V lost 6 bases and J lost 4, with 18 bases in between. Per the original data handling: Pooled conventional T cells gave 9.9x10^4 or so patient and around 1.5x10^5 donor TCRbeta sequences. Sequencing used immunoSEQ multiplex PCR; TCRdb keeps in-frame clones, though not all of them. The DNA gave D and trimming, while V, J and clone size come from that table. The sample lists 20,000 to 25,000 clones; almost 97% were seen once. A remark on this clone: The antigen is unknown.

The sequenced sample was conventional CD4+ T cells sorted from PBMCs. This sequence originates from a human donor with AIRE deficiency. This sequence joins TRBV28 and TRBJ1-2; a weak D match, TRBD1 (5 bases). DNA for the CDR3: TGTGCCAGCAGCCCTTACAGGTTGGCCTTCTATGGCTACACCTTC. It codes for CASSPYRLAFYGYTF.